The clone carrying this T cell receptor (beta chain) was detected only once. The CDR3 is made up of 13 amino acids. Germline lookup yields CDR1 LGHDT and CDR2 YNNKEL (reference sequence). V lost 0 bases, J lost 1 base, and 3 bases lay in between. This sample stems from a study of blood T cell repertoires in COVID-19. About the study: Sites across the United States, Italy and Spain contributed samples from acute and convalescent COVID-19. T cells, B-cell-depleted T cells, or PBMCs provided the cDNA or gDNA that served as material.

In the original processing: Estimated nucleated cell counts came from reference gene primer amplification. The assay was immunoSEQ multiplex PCR, and TCRdb's table has in-frame clones only and misses some. Clonal size and the V and J genes are those of that table, whereas D and trimming came from the DNA. The table lists 200,000 to 300,000 clones, approximately 91% of them singletons. The sequence came from a woman in her 30s with acute or convalescent COVID-19. Sequencing was done on a sample of peripheral blood. The V gene is TRBV3-1 (or the pseudogene TRBV3-2), the J gene TRBJ1-2; no reliable D call. The CDR3 protein is CASSQDSNYGYTF. DNA for the CDR3: TGTGCCAGCAGCCAAGACAGTAACTATGGCTACACCTTC.